This T cell receptor beta chain came from a study of memory CD4+ T cells and cytomegalovirus serostatus. The CDR3 consists of 14 residues. The germline CDR1 and CDR2 sequences are LGHNA and YSLEER. Trimming removed 2 bases from V and 1 base from J, with 8 bases in between. The assay was immunoSEQ multiplex PCR, and TCRdb's table has in-frame clones only and misses some. The sample shows 35,000 to 45,000 clones, 79% of them seen only once. The sort gate was single viable CD3+CD4+CD8-CD45RO+ cells for memory CD4+ T cells. The source material was memory CD4+ T cells from blood. V is TRBV4-3 and J is TRBJ1-1, with unresolved D. The TCR sequence derives from an adult in good health and CMV-seropositive. Here the CDR3 reads CASSQNMGNTEAFF. CDR3 nucleotides: TGCGCCAGCAGCCAAAACATGGGGAACACTGAAGCTTTCTTT.